These T cell receptor beta chains were read from a single sample in a study of cytomegalovirus exposure and HLA in healthy donors. The method was immunoSEQ multiplex PCR; TCRdb's version includes in-frame clones alone and lacks a portion of them. The top ten hold around 1.3% of the sample, which has about 160,000 clones, around four fifths seen once. The sample comprised PBMCs. These receptor sequences come from a woman in her forties or fifties in good health and CMV-seronegative. Each CDR3 is given with its conserved first and last residue. D genes are given only for firm matches. Clone sizes are given selectively: once, few, many, or a class where the clone is expanded.

d_call | j_call | v_call | clone_size | cdr3_nt | cdr3_aa
TRBD1 | TRBJ2-4 | TRBV9 | NA | TGTGCCAGCAGCGCCGGGACAGTGGGACACATTCAGTACTTC | CASSAGTVGHIQYF
TRBD1 | TRBJ2-7 | TRBV7-2 | NA | TGTGCCAGCAGCCCCACCAGGGGGAACTCCTACGAGCAGTACTTC | CASSPTRGNSYEQYF
TRBD2 | TRBJ2-2 | TRBV5-1 | NA | TGCGCCAGCAGCTTGGTGGTAGCGGGAGGAAGGAACACCGGGGAGCTGTTTTTT | CASSLVVAGGRNTGELFF
NA | TRBJ2-3 | TRBV11-2 | NA | TGTGCCAGCACCTCTATCGCGCTTGCAGATACGCAGTATTTT | CASTSIALADTQYF
TRBD1 | TRBJ2-1 | TRBV27 | NA | TGTGCCAGCAGACAGGGGGCCTACAATGAGCAGTTCTTC | CASRQGAYNEQFF
NA | TRBJ1-6 | TRBV6-5 | NA | TGTGCCAGCAGTACGACGGGTAATTCACCCCTCCACTTT | CASSTTGNSPLHF
NA | TRBJ2-7 | TRBV5-1 | NA | TGCGCCAGCAGCTTGGCCAGCGGCGCTAGCTCCTACGAGCAGTACTTC | CASSLASGASSYEQYF
NA | TRBJ2-3 | TRBV7-2 | NA | TGTGCCAGCAGCTTAACACAGGACCAGTATTTT | CASSLTQDQYF
TRBD2 | TRBJ2-3 | TRBV15 | NA | TGTGCCACCACACTTACTAGCGGGAGTGCAGATACGCAGTATTTT | CATTLTSGSADTQYF
NA | TRBJ1-2 | TRBV28 | NA | TGTGCCAGCAGTTTATTGGGGGGTCGGCAGGCTAACTATGGCTACACCTTC | CASSLLGGRQANYGYTF
TRBD1 | TRBJ2-2 | TRBV7-9 | NA | TGTGCCAGCAGCTTAGTTGGGCAGGGGGTCCGTGGCACCGGGGAGCTGTTTTTT | CASSLVGQGVRGTGELFF
NA | TRBJ2-7 | TRBV7-8 | NA | TGTGCCAGCAGCGGCGGACAGCGCGAGCAGTACTTC | CASSGGQREQYF
TRBD2 | TRBJ2-3 | TRBV5-1 | once | TGCGCCAGCAGCTCCGGACTAGCGGATAGCACAGATACGCAGTATTTT | CASSSGLADSTDTQYF
NA | TRBJ1-1 | TRBV10-2 | few | TGCGCCAGCAGTGAGCAGTGGCTCTTTAACACTGAAGCTTTCTTT | CASSEQWLFNTEAFF
TRBD1 | TRBJ2-7 | TRBV5-1 | NA | TGCGCCAGCAGCCTCCGGGACAGAGCCTACGAGCAGTACTTC | CASSLRDRAYEQYF
NA | TRBJ2-2 | TRBV7-9 | once | TGTGCCAGCAGGTTCCTGACCTCCCACAGGGGGGGCACCGGGGAGCTGTTTTTT | CASRFLTSHRGGTGELFF
TRBD1 | TRBJ2-5 | TRBV18 | few | TGTGCCAGCTCACCTCCGATGACAGGGATGGAGACCCAGTACTTC | CASSPPMTGMETQYF
NA | TRBJ2-7 | TRBV30 | NA | TGTGCCTGGAGGGGCGGACACTCCTACGAGCAGTACTTC | CAWRGGHSYEQYF
TRBD1 | TRBJ1-2 | TRBV28 | NA | TGTGCCAGCAGTCTCTTCTCCGGGACAGGGGGCGGATATGGCTACACCTTC | CASSLFSGTGGGYGYTF
NA | TRBJ2-6 | TRBV28 | NA | TGTGCCAGCAGTTTAGCCGAAAGGAGAGGGGCCAACGTCCTGACTTTC | CASSLAERRGANVLTF
NA | TRBJ1-1 | TRBV6-5 | few | TGTGCCAGCAGTTACTCTGCAGGGGAGTGGAGCACTGAAGCTTTCTTT | CASSYSAGEWSTEAFF
NA | TRBJ2-7 | TRBV14 | NA | TGTGCCAGCAGCCAAAGGCTGAAGACGGGCGAGCAGTACTTC | CASSQRLKTGEQYF
TRBD1 | TRBJ1-4 | TRBV27 | NA | TGTGCCAGCTCATGGACAGGGTCTAATGAAAAACTGTTTTTT | CASSWTGSNEKLFF
NA | TRBJ2-3 | TRBV9 | NA | TGTGCCAGCAGCGTAGTGACAGCCTCTAATACGCAGTATTTT | CASSVVTASNTQYF
NA | TRBJ2-1 | TRBV19 | NA | TGTGCCACCAGAGGCCGGGAACGGAGCAATGAGCAGTTCTTC | CATRGRERSNEQFF
NA | TRBJ1-1 | TRBV5-1 | NA | TGCGCCAGCAGCTCCCCGGAGGGGTACACTGAAGCTTTCTTT | CASSSPEGYTEAFF
NA | TRBJ2-1 | TRBV9 | NA | TGTGCCAGCAGCGCTCTTCCGGGAGTCCCTTCAGGGCAGTTCTTC | CASSALPGVPSGQFF
TRBD1 | TRBJ2-7 | TRBV28 | once | TGTGCCAGCAGCAAACTTTGGACAGGGCGATTGAACGAGCAGTACTTC | CASSKLWTGRLNEQYF
TRBD1 | TRBJ2-7 | TRBV19 | few | TGTGCCAGTAGTATCGAGGGACAGGGGTACGAGCAGTACTTC | CASSIEGQGYEQYF
TRBD1 | TRBJ1-6 | TRBV7-9 | NA | TGTGCCAGCAGCTCAACAGGGGGTAGGGCCTATAATTCACCCCTCCACTTT | CASSSTGGRAYNSPLHF
NA | TRBJ2-1 | TRBV4-1 | NA | TGCGCCAGCAGCCAAGATCGGGGTCACCCTTTGTTCTTC | CASSQDRGHPLFF
NA | TRBJ2-3 | TRBV2 | NA | TGTGCCAGCAGTGGGTCTAGCAATACGCAGTATTTT | CASSGSSNTQYF
NA | TRBJ1-1 | TRBV5-1 | NA | TGCGCCAGCAGCTTTTTCGCCAATCGCGCCGAAGCTTTCTTT | CASSFFANRAEAFF
NA | TRBJ1-6 | TRBV15 | NA | TGTGCCACCAGCAGAGGGGCAGGGGCTAGTAGTTCACCCCTCCACTTT | CATSRGAGASSSPLHF
NA | TRBJ1-4 | TRBV7-9 | NA | TGTGCCAGCAGCTTATCGCGCCAGGGGTTTAATGAAAAACTGTTTTTT | CASSLSRQGFNEKLFF
NA | TRBJ1-2 | TRBV5-5 | NA | TGTGCCAGCAGCTGGAGCCCCCCCTATGGCTACACCTTC | CASSWSPPYGYTF
TRBD1 | TRBJ1-1 | TRBV7-2 | NA | TGTGCCAGCAGCATAGGCCGGGACAGGGTCCCTATCTCGGCTTTCTTT | CASSIGRDRVPISAFF
TRBD2 | TRBJ2-7 | TRBV6-5 | few | TGTGCCAGCAGTCAACTAGCGGGAGCCAGCTACGAGCAGTACTTC | CASSQLAGASYEQYF
TRBD1 | TRBJ2-2 | TRBV4-1 | NA | TGCGCCAGCAGCCAAGTGGGGACAGGGAACACCGGGGAGCTGTTTTTT | CASSQVGTGNTGELFF
NA | TRBJ2-2 | TRBV7-2 | once | TGTGCCAGCAGCTTAGGGTATAGCGGGGAGCTGTTTTTT | CASSLGYSGELFF
NA | TRBJ2-2 | TRBV2 | NA | TGTGCCAGCAGTGAAAGGCGGTCCGGGGAGCTGTTTTTT | CASSERRSGELFF
NA | TRBJ2-1 | TRBV6-5 | NA | TGTGCCAGCGGGTCGAGGAGCAATGAGCAGTTCTTC | CASGSRSNEQFF
TRBD2 | TRBJ2-1 | TRBV5-1 | NA | TGCGCCAGCAGCTTGGGGACTAGCGGATACAATGAGCAGTTCTTC | CASSLGTSGYNEQFF
NA | TRBJ1-2 | TRBV4-1 | NA | TGCGCCAGCAGCGGCAAGCCAGAAGGGAGCTATGGCTACACCTTC | CASSGKPEGSYGYTF
NA | TRBJ2-7 | TRBV2 | NA | TGTGCCAGCAGGTGGGCAGCATACGAGCAGTACTTC | CASRWAAYEQYF
NA | TRBJ1-1 | TRBV15 | NA | TGTGCCACCAGCTTGTCACTCTCAAACACTGAAGCTTTCTTT | CATSLSLSNTEAFF
NA | TRBJ1-1 | TRBV18 | NA | TGTGCCAGCTCACAGGGAGAGAACACTGAAGCTTTCTTT | CASSQGENTEAFF
NA | TRBJ1-1 | TRBV7-2 | NA | TGTGCCAGCAGCTTAGACGGGACACTTAGCACTGAAGCTTTCTTT | CASSLDGTLSTEAFF